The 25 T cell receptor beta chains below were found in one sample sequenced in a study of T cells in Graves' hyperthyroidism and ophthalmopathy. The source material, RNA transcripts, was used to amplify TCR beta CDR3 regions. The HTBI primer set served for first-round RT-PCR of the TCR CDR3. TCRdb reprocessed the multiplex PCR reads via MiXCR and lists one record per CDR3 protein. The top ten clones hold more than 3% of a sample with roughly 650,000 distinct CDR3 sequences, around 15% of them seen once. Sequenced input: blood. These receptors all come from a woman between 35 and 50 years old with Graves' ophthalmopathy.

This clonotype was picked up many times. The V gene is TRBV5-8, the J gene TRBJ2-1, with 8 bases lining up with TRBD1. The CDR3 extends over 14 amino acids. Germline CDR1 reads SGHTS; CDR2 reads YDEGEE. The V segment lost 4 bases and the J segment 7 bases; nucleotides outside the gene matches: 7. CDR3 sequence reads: CASSGRTGRNEQFF. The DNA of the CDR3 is TGTGCCAGCAGCGGACGGACAGGGCGGAATGAGCAGTTCTTC.

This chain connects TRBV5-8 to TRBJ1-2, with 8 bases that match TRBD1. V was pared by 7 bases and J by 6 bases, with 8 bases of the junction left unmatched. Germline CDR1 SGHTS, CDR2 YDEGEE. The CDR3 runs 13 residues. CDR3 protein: CASQRQGADGYTF. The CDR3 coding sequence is TGTGCCAGCCAACGCCAGGGGGCCGATGGCTACACCTTC.

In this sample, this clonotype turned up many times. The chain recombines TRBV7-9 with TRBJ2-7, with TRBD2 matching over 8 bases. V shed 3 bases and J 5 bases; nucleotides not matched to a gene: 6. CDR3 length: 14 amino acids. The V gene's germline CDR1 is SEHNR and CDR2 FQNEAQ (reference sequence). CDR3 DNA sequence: TGTGCCAGCAGCTTGGGACTAGTCTTCGACGAGCAGTACTTC. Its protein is CASSLGLVFDEQYF.

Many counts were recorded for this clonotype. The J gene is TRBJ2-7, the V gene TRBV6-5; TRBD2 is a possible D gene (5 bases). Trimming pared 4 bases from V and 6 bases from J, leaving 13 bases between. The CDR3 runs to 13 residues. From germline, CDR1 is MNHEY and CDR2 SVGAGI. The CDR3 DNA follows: TGTGCCAGCAGTTCACGTAGGAGGTTCGAGCAGTACTTC. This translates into CASSSRRRFEQYF.

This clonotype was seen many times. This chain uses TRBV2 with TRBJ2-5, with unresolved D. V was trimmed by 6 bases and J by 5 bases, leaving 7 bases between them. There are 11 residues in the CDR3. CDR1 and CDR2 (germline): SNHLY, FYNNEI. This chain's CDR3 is CASRSWETQYF. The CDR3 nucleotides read TGTGCCAGCAGGTCCTGGGAGACCCAGTACTTC. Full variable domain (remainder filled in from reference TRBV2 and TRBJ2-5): EPEVTQTPSHQVTQMGQEVILRCVPISNHLYFYWYRQILGQKVEFLVSFYNNEISEKSEIFDDQFSVERPDGSNFTLKIRSTKLEDSAMYFCASRSWETQYFGPGTRLLVL.

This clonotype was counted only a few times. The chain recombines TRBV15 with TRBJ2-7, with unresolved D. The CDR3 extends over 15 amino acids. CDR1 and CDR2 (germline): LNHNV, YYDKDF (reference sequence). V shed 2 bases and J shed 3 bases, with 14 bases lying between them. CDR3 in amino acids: CATSRSVPVDYEQYF. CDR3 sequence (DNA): TGTGCCACCAGCAGATCTGTTCCGGTGGACTACGAGCAGTACTTC. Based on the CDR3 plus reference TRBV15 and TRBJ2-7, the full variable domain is DAMVIQNPRYQVTQFGKPVTLSCSQTLNHNVMYWYQQKSSQAPKLLFHYYDKDFNNEADTPDNFQSRRPNTSFCFLDIRSPGLGDTAMYLCATSRSVPVDYEQYFGPGTRLTVT.

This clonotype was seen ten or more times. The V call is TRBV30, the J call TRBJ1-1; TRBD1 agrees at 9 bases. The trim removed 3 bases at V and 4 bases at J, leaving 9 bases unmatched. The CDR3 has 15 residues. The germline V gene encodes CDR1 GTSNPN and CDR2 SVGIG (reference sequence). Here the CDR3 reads CAWSLKGTGSTEAFF. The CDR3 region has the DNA TGTGCCTGGAGCCTCAAGGGGACAGGGAGCACTGAAGCTTTCTTT.

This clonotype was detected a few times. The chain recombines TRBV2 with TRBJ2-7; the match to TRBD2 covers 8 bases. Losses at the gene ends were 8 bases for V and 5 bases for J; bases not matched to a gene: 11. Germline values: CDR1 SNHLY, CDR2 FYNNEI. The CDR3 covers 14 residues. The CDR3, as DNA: TGTGCCAGCGATTGGAGCGGGAGACATGACGAGCAGTACTTC. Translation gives CASDWSGRHDEQYF.

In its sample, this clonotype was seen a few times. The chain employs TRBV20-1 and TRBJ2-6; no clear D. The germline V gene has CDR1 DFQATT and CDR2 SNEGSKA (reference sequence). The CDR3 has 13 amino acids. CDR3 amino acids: CSVLESGANVLTF. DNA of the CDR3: TGCAGCGTTCTGGAGTCTGGGGCCAACGTCCTGACTTTC.

CDR3 nucleotide sequence: TGTGCCAGCAGCGTAGTTGGCCGAACCGCCCGCGGCATTCAGTACTTC. It is translated as CASSVVGRTARGIQYF. The chain has TRBV9 and TRBJ2-4; D unclear. CDR3 length: 16 residues. Trimming pared 0 bases from V and 9 bases from J, leaving 19 bases between. Per the germline V gene, CDR1 is SGDLS and CDR2 is YYNGEE.

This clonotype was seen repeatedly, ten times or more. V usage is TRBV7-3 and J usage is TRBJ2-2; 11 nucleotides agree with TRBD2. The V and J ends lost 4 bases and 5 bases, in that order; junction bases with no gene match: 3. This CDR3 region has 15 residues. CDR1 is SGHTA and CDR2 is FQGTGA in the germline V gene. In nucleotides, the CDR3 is TGTGCCAGCAGCTCACTAGCGGGAGATACCGGGGAGCTGTTTTTT. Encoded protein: CASSSLAGDTGELFF.

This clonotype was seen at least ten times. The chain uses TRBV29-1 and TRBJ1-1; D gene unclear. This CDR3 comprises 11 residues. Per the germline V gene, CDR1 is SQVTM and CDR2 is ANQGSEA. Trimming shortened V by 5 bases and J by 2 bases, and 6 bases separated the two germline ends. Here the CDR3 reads CSVKGNTEAFF. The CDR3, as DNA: TGCAGCGTTAAGGGAAACACTGAAGCTTTCTTT. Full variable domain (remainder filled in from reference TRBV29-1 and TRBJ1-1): SAVISQKPSRDICQRGTSLTIQCQVDSQVTMMFWYRQQPGQSLTLIATANQGSEATYESGFVIDKFPISRPNLTFSTLTVSNMSPEDSSIYLCSVKGNTEAFFGQGTRLTVV.

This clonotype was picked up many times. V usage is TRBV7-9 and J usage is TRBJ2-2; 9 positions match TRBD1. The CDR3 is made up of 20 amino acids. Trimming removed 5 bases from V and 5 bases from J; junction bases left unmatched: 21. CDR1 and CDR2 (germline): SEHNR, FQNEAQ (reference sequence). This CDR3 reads CASSPYLRSTGTGTTGELFF. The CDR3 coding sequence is TGTGCCAGCAGCCCCTATTTAAGGAGCACCGGGACAGGGACGACCGGGGAGCTGTTTTTT.

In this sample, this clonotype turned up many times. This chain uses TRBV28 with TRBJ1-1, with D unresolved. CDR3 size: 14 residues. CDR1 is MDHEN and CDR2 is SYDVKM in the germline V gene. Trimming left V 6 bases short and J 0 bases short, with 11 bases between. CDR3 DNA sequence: TGTGCCAGCAGGAGCGGCGGAATGAACACTGAAGCTTTCTTT. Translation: CASRSGGMNTEAFF.

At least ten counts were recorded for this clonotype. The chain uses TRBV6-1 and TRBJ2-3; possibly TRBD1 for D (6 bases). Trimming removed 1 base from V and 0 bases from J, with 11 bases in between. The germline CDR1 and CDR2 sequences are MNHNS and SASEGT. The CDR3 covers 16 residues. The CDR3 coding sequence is TGTGCCAGCAGTGAAGACAGGGTCGCTAGCACAGATACGCAGTATTTT. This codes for CASSEDRVASTDTQYF.

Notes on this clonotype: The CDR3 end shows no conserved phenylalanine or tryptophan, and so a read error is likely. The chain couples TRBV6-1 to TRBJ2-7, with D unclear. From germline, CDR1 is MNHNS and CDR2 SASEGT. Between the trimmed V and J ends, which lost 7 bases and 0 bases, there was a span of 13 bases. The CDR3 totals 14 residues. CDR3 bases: TGTGCCAGCACCAAACACGGAGACTCCTACGAGCAGTACCTC. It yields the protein CASTKHGDSYEQYL.

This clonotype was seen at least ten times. CDR3 loop: CASSLVERTEAFF. CDR3 bases: TGTGCCAGCAGCTTAGTGGAGAGGACTGAAGCTTTCTTT. The chain employs TRBV11-2 and TRBJ1-1; no clear D gene. Germline V lookup: CDR1 SGHAT, CDR2 FQNNGV. CDR3 size: 13 residues. V was cut by 1 base and J by 5 bases, with 8 bases left in between.

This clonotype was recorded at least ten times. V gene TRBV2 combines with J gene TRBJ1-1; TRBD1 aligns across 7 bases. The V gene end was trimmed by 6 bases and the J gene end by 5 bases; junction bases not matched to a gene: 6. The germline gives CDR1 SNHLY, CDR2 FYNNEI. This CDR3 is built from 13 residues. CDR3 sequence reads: CASRKGQVTEAFF. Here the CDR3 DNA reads TGTGCCAGCAGGAAAGGACAGGTTACTGAAGCTTTCTTT.

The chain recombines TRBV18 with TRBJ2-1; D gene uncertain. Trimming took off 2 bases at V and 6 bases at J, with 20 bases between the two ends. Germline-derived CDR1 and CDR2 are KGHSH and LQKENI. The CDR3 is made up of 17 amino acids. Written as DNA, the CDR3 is TGTGCCAGCTCACCAGAACAGCTAATAATAAATTCCAATGAGCAGTTCTTC. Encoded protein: CASSPEQLIINSNEQFF.

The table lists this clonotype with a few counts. As DNA, the CDR3 is TGTGCCAGCAGTTTAACCCGGGGTATAACTGAAGCTTTCTTT. It yields the protein CASSLTRGITEAFF. The rearrangement uses TRBV12-3 or TRBV12-4 and TRBJ1-1, with D unclear. Trimming removed 2 bases from V and 5 bases from J, with 12 bases in between. The CDR3 is 14 residues long.

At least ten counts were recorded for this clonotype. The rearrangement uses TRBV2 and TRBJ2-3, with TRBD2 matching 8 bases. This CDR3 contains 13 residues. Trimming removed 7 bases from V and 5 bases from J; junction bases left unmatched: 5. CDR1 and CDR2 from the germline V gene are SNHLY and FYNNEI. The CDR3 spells CASKAGEQDTQYF. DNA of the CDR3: TGTGCCAGCAAAGCGGGAGAACAAGATACGCAGTATTTT.

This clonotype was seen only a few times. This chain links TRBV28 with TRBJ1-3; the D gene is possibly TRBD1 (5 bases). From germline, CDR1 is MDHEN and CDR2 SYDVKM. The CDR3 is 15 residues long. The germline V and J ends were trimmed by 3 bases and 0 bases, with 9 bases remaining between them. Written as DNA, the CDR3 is TGTGCCAGCAGTTTCGTGGGGCCCTCTGGAAACACCATATATTTT. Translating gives CASSFVGPSGNTIYF.

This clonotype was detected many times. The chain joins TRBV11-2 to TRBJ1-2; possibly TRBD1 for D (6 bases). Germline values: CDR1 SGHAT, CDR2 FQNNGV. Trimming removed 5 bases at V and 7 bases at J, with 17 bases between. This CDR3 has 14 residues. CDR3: CASSLAGALGGYTF. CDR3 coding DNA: TGTGCCAGCAGCCTTGCGGGGGCGTTGGGTGGCTACACCTTC.

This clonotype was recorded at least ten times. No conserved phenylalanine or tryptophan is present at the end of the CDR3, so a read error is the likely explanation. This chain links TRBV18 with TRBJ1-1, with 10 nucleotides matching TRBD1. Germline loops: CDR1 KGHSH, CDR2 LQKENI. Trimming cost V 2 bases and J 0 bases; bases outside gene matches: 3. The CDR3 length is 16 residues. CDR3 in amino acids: CASSPAGQGVNTEAFV. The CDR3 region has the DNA TGTGCCAGCTCACCAGCCGGACAGGGGGTGAACACTGAAGCTTTCGTT.

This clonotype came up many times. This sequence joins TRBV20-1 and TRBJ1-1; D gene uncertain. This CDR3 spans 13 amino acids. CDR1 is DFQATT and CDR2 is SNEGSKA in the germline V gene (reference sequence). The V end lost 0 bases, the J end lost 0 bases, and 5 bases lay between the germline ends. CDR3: CSARDNLNTEAFF. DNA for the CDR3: TGCAGTGCTAGAGACAATTTGAACACTGAAGCTTTCTTT.